The clone carrying this T cell receptor (beta chain) was recorded once. Method: immunoSEQ multiplex PCR; TCRdb's copy keeps in-frame clones and lacks some. The data hold about 64,000 clones, with around 83% observed a single time. These data come from a study of glioma-infiltrating T cells after dendritic cell vaccination. The wider study: Patients had newly diagnosed or recurrent glioblastoma and received dendritic cell vaccines.

The input for sequencing was blood, taken before dendritic cell vaccination. This TCR was recovered from a human donor with glioblastoma.

The CDR3 DNA sequence: TGCAGCGTTGAAGGACAGGGTAGCGGCTACACCTTC. It codes for CSVEGQGSGYTF. The chain carries TRBV29-1 and TRBJ1-2, with 7 bases that match TRBD1. CDR3 length: 12 residues. Per the germline V gene, CDR1 is SQVTM and CDR2 is ANQGSEA. V lost 1 base, J lost 8 bases, and 4 bases stayed unmatched.